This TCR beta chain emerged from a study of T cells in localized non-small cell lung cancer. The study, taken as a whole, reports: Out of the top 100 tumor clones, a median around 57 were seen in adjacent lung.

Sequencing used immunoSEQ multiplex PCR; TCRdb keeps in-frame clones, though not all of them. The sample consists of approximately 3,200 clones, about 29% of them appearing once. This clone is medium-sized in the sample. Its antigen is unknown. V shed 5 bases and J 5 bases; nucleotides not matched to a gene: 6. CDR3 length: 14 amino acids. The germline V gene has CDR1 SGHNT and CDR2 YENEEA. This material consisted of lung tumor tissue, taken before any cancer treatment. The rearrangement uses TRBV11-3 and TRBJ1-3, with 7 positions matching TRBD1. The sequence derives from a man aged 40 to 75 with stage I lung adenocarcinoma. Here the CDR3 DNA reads TGTGCCAGCAGCCAACACAGGGGTAGAAACACCATATATTTT. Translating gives CASSQHRGRNTIYF.